A selection of T cell receptor beta chains follows, all from one sample in a study of blood T cells in healthy people across ages. TCRdb independently ran MiXCR on the 5' RACE reads; one entry per CDR3 protein. Among about 1.7 million distinct CDR3 sequences, roughly 30% were seen once, and the ten largest hold 7.7%. The sequencing input was blood. Receptors originate from a young woman in good health. Each CDR3 is given with its conserved first and last residue.

v_call: TRBV7-2; j_call: TRBJ2-1; cdr3_aa: CASSLVGSVGVNEQFF
v_call: TRBV27; j_call: TRBJ1-1; cdr3_aa: CASRGTGDTEAFF
v_call: TRBV7-9; j_call: TRBJ1-3; cdr3_aa: CASSLVSGSGNTIYF
v_call: TRBV5-6; j_call: TRBJ1-1; cdr3_aa: CASSYVDRQNTEAFF
v_call: TRBV6-4; j_call: TRBJ2-3; cdr3_aa: CASSNQSTDTQYF
v_call: TRBV7-9; j_call: TRBJ2-7; cdr3_aa: CASSLSPHGSEQYF
v_call: TRBV15; j_call: TRBJ1-2; cdr3_aa: CATSTLIGGSYGYTF
v_call: TRBV7-3; j_call: TRBJ1-2; cdr3_aa: CASSLLPQGDGYTF
v_call: TRBV11-2; j_call: TRBJ2-2; cdr3_aa: CASSGRAGLNTGELFF
v_call: TRBV4-3; j_call: TRBJ2-3; cdr3_aa: CASSRKGPGADTQYF
v_call: TRBV11-2; j_call: TRBJ1-6; cdr3_aa: CASSSRQESPLHF
v_call: TRBV10-3; j_call: TRBJ2-5; cdr3_aa: CAISEGGNRGAETQYF
v_call: TRBV7-2; j_call: TRBJ1-4; cdr3_aa: CASGARAGANEKLFF
v_call: TRBV15; j_call: TRBJ2-7; cdr3_aa: CATSRERGGAYNEQYF
v_call: TRBV10-3; j_call: TRBJ1-6; cdr3_aa: CAISERESSYNSPLHF
v_call: TRBV10-3; j_call: TRBJ2-1; cdr3_aa: CAITPGLDVNEQFF
v_call: TRBV20-1; j_call: TRBJ2-1; cdr3_aa: CSARQNNEQFF
v_call: TRBV20-1; j_call: TRBJ2-7; cdr3_aa: CSAPMRGGYEQYF
v_call: TRBV12-3/TRBV12-4; j_call: TRBJ1-4; cdr3_aa: CASKIQGSLGEKLFF
v_call: TRBV7-9; j_call: TRBJ2-3; cdr3_aa: CASEPNTQYF
v_call: TRBV5-6; j_call: TRBJ2-7; cdr3_aa: CASSLGDRAPYEQYF
v_call: TRBV6-1; j_call: TRBJ1-5; cdr3_aa: CASSETLQNQPQHF
v_call: TRBV25-1; j_call: TRBJ2-7; cdr3_aa: CASSERRGADEQYF
v_call: TRBV7-8; j_call: TRBJ2-7; cdr3_aa: CASSPTGPLYEQYF
v_call: TRBV18; j_call: TRBJ2-1; cdr3_aa: CASSAGSAPNEQFF
v_call: TRBV5-6; j_call: TRBJ1-5; cdr3_aa: CASSPSVSWNQPQHF
v_call: TRBV14; j_call: -; cdr3_aa: CASSQVTGLFGEQYF
v_call: TRBV6-5; j_call: TRBJ2-3; cdr3_aa: CASRDRSRDTQYF
v_call: TRBV11-2; j_call: TRBJ2-2; cdr3_aa: CASAPSNTGELFF
v_call: TRBV4-3; j_call: TRBJ2-3; cdr3_aa: CASSQDQGLTQYF
v_call: TRBV14; j_call: TRBJ1-1; cdr3_aa: CASSQVDGARVAFF
v_call: TRBV20-1; j_call: TRBJ2-5; cdr3_aa: CSAAVLGPVPSGGEETQYF
v_call: TRBV12-3/TRBV12-4; j_call: TRBJ2-5; cdr3_aa: CASSRPAGQETQYF
v_call: TRBV20-1; j_call: TRBJ2-1; cdr3_aa: CSARPLTSGRQNEQFF
v_call: TRBV9; j_call: TRBJ2-7; cdr3_aa: CASSGDRAYEQYF
v_call: TRBV3-1; j_call: TRBJ2-7; cdr3_aa: CASSQDFEQYF
v_call: TRBV5-1; j_call: TRBJ2-7; cdr3_aa: CASSLTSGWDAYF
v_call: TRBV20-1; j_call: TRBJ2-1; cdr3_aa: CSAIQGSPYNEQFF
v_call: TRBV10-3; j_call: TRBJ1-5; cdr3_aa: CAISDTVSNQPQHF
v_call: TRBV2; j_call: TRBJ2-2; cdr3_aa: CASSEDAVANTGELFF
v_call: TRBV3-1; j_call: TRBJ2-2; cdr3_aa: CASSQGGCGTGELFF
v_call: TRBV25-1; j_call: TRBJ2-1; cdr3_aa: CASRSSKDNEQFF